This T cell receptor beta chain was retrieved from a study of blood T cell repertoires in COVID-19. Across the study: PBMCs, B-cell-depleted T cells, or T cells were the source of the cDNA or gDNA that made up the material.

Living in about two dozen US areas, the participants were between roughly 18 and 95 years of age. This CDR3 has 17 residues. CDR1 is SGHTS, CDR2 YDEGEE, per germline. The germline V and J ends were trimmed by 3 bases and 5 bases, with 20 bases remaining between them. Data came from immunoSEQ multiplex PCR; TCRdb stores just in-frame clones and leaves some out. The sample lists around 300,000 clones, around 87% occurring once. The receptor was derived from a woman under 30 who had recovered from COVID-19. The specimen sequenced was PBMCs or T cells enriched from blood (not recorded which). This chain uses TRBV5-8 with TRBJ1-4; D gene uncertain. The CDR3 protein is CASSSYPAGVRNEKLFF. The DNA of the CDR3 is TGTGCCAGCAGCTCGTATCCGGCCGGGGTCAGAAATGAAAAACTGTTTTTT.